The 28 T cell receptor beta chains in this list originate from one sample, sequenced in a study of T cell responses to AZD1222 COVID-19 vaccine (dated by TCRdb to the early 2020s). The library relied on the immunoSEQ multiplex PCR assay. Held by TCRdb, this immuneACCESS table contains in-frame sequences only and omits some clones. Under half of the omission traces to an unresolved V gene where checked; the cause of the rest is unknown. Within this sample are 190,000 or so clones, with 85% to 90% of them counted one time only. The biggest ten clones account for more than 25% of the sample. In light of the paper, this sample's time point label describes: about 28 days (+/-7) after the second vaccine dose. Specimen: peripheral blood, collected 28 days after the second AZD1222 dose. These receptors originate from an adult who received the AZD1222 COVID-19 vaccine.

This chain uses TRBV28 with TRBJ2-2; 9 bases match TRBD2. This CDR3 has 17 amino acids. Germline assignment: CDR1 MDHEN and CDR2 SYDVKM. Trimming took 4 bases from V and 5 from J; bases not matched to a gene: 11. The CDR3 loop reads CASSSFSGSPGTGELFF. The DNA for the CDR3 is TGTGCCAGCAGTTCCTTTAGCGGGAGCCCGGGGACCGGGGAGCTGTTTTTT.

This chain uses TRBV5-1 with TRBJ2-7, with TRBD1 matching over 8 bases. This CDR3 spans 15 amino acids. V lost 4 bases to trimming and J lost 3 bases; unmatched junction nucleotides: 9. CDR1 is SGHRS, CDR2 YFSETQ, per germline. CDR3 nucleotides: TGCGCCAGCAGCATGTCAGGGGGCGCGGGCTACGAGCAGTACTTC. Translating gives CASSMSGGAGYEQYF.

V usage is TRBV30 and J usage is TRBJ2-3; D ambiguous. The CDR3 loop spans 12 amino acids. CDR1 and CDR2 from the germline V gene are GTSNPN and SVGIG (reference sequence). With 0 bases removed from V and 6 bases from J, the gap between germline ends came to 7 bases. Here the CDR3 reads CAWSVLGDTQYF. CDR3 sequence (DNA): TGTGCCTGGAGTGTATTGGGGGATACGCAGTATTTT. Looking up the rest from reference TRBV30 and TRBJ2-3 gives the full variable domain: SQTIHQWPATLVQPVGSPLSLECTVEGTSNPNLYWYRQAAGRGLQLLFYSVGIGQISSEVPQNLSASRPQDRQFILSSKKLLLSDSGFYLCAWSVLGDTQYFGPGTRLTVL.

V usage is TRBV19 and J usage is TRBJ1-1; D not certain. The V gene lost 1 base and the J gene lost 6 bases, with 6 bases spanning the gap. Germline lookup yields CDR1 LNHDA and CDR2 SQIVND (reference sequence). CDR3 length equals 12 residues. The CDR3 here is CASSIGVAEAFF. The CDR3 DNA reads as TGTGCCAGTAGTATAGGGGTGGCTGAAGCTTTCTTT.

This chain links TRBV27 with TRBJ1-2, with D maybe TRBD1 (5 bases). Germline values: CDR1 MNHEY, CDR2 SMNVEV (reference sequence). The CDR3 runs 15 residues. V lost 5 bases, J lost 5 bases, and 18 bases lay in between. The CDR3 DNA reads as TGTGCCAGCAGTCGAGCTGGGACCGTTGGTTATGGCTACACCTTC. Translating it yields CASSRAGTVGYGYTF.

The chain couples TRBV7-9 to TRBJ1-2, with a tentative D call TRBD1 (5 bases). Trimming cost V 3 bases and J 7 bases, with 18 bases left between them. The length of the CDR3 is 15 residues. CDR1 is SEHNR, CDR2 FQNEAQ, per germline (reference sequence). The CDR3 protein is CASSLSSGGSSGYTF. The CDR3 region has the DNA TGTGCCAGCAGCTTGTCGAGTGGGGGTTCTTCTGGCTACACCTTC.

The gene calls are TRBV6-6 and TRBJ2-1; D might be TRBD1 or TRBD2, each matching 7 bases. Trimming stripped 4 bases from V and 11 bases from J, with 15 bases between. The CDR3 is made up of 13 amino acids. Germline V gives CDR1 MNHNY, CDR2 SVGAGI (reference sequence). In DNA, the CDR3 is TGTGCCAGCAGTTCGGGGGGACAGTTAAAGCAGTTCTTC. Encoded protein: CASSSGGQLKQFF.

The chain combines TRBV28 with TRBJ2-1; D call uncertain. The CDR3 loop spans 14 amino acids. Trimming stripped 7 bases from V and 7 bases from J, with 17 bases between. Germline lookup yields CDR1 MDHEN and CDR2 SYDVKM. In DNA form, the CDR3 reads TGTGCCAGCACCCCGGAACTTCTGCTAAATGAGCAGTTCTTC. Protein: CASTPELLLNEQFF.

The rearrangement links TRBV11-2 to TRBJ2-1, with 9 nucleotides matching TRBD2. Germline V gene sequence: CDR1 SGHAT, CDR2 FQNNGV. The CDR3 sequence is 18 residues long. V shed 4 bases, J shed 1 base, and the junction held 11 bases outside the gene matches. CDR3 amino acids: CASSSPTTSGRSYNEQFF. The CDR3, as DNA: TGTGCCAGCAGCTCACCAACGACTAGCGGACGATCCTACAATGAGCAGTTCTTC.

The chain joins TRBV2 to TRBJ1-1; a possible D gene is TRBD1 (6 bases). CDR1 is SNHLY, CDR2 FYNNEI, per germline. The CDR3 sequence is 13 residues long. Trimming left V 6 bases short and J 7 bases short, with 15 bases between. CDR3: CASSAETGVEAFF. The CDR3, as DNA: TGTGCCAGCAGCGCCGAGACAGGCGTTGAAGCTTTCTTT.

This chain joins TRBV7-2 and TRBJ2-1, with 8 bases fitting TRBD1. CDR3 length equals 17 residues. V trimming: 5 bases; J trimming: 5 bases; junction bases outside the gene matches: 14. Per the germline V gene, CDR1 is SGHTA and CDR2 is FQGNSA. In DNA, the CDR3 is TGTGCCAGCAGCACCGCCTGGACAGGGACCTGGGACAATGAGCAGTTCTTC. Protein: CASSTAWTGTWDNEQFF.

Regarding this clone: The same CDR3 also results from other DNA sequences found in this sample. The V gene is TRBV18, the J gene TRBJ2-5; unclear D gene. Per germline, CDR1 KGHSH and CDR2 LQKENI. CDR3 length: 13 residues. V was pared by 3 bases and J by 4 bases, with 9 bases between. This CDR3 is CASSPGGSETQYF. CDR3 in DNA: TGTGCCAGCTCACCCGGCGGCTCAGAGACCCAGTACTTC.

This clone was seen a single time. This sequence joins TRBV5-6 and TRBJ2-7; D ambiguous. Germline V gene lookup returns CDR1 SGHDT and CDR2 YYEEEE. Trimming stripped 0 bases from V and 7 bases from J, with 11 bases between. The CDR3 contains 13 residues. The CDR3 nucleotides are TGTGCCAGCAGCTTGGACACAAGCGAGGAGCAGTACTTC. Translating it yields CASSLDTSEEQYF.

The chain employs TRBV7-8 and TRBJ2-3, with 7 bases aligning to TRBD1. Germline loops: CDR1 SGHVS, CDR2 FQNEAQ. Trimming cost V 2 bases and J 6 bases; bases outside gene matches: 8. The CDR3 consists of 15 residues. CDR3 in amino acids: CASSLKRQGPDTQYF. CDR3 bases: TGTGCCAGCAGCTTAAAACGACAGGGTCCCGATACGCAGTATTTT.

J is TRBJ1-6 and V is TRBV10-1; 7 bases agree with TRBD1. The length of the CDR3 is 18 residues. V lost 3 bases and J lost 5; bases outside the gene matches: 13. Germline CDR1 is WNHNN and CDR2 is SYGVQD (reference sequence). The CDR3 is CASSEPDGTEDNNSPLHF. For the CDR3, the DNA is TGCGCCAGCAGTGAACCCGATGGGACAGAAGATAATAATTCACCCCTCCACTTT.

This rearrangement joins TRBV2 to TRBJ2-5, with a weak D call TRBD1 (6 bases). This CDR3 contains 14 residues. CDR1 is SNHLY, CDR2 FYNNEI, per germline. V dropped 5 bases and J dropped 1 base, with 11 bases sitting between them. The CDR3 nucleotides are TGTGCCAGCAGTTTTTGGACAGCCCAAGAGACCCAGTACTTC. Amino acid sequence: CASSFWTAQETQYF. Variable domain in full (rest from reference TRBV2 and TRBJ2-5): EPEVTQTPSHQVTQMGQEVILRCVPISNHLYFYWYRQILGQKVEFLVSFYNNEISEKSEIFDDQFSVERPDGSNFTLKIRSTKLEDSAMYFCASSFWTAQETQYFGPGTRLLVL.

The chain links TRBV4-1 to TRBJ2-1; TRBD1 agrees at 9 bases. Germline V gene sequence: CDR1 MGHRA, CDR2 YSYEKL. J gave up 2 bases and V 3 bases, and 5 bases lay outside the gene matches. The CDR3 sequence is 16 residues long. This CDR3 is CASSQPGTGTYNEQFF. As DNA, the CDR3 is TGCGCCAGCAGCCAGCCCGGGACAGGGACCTACAATGAGCAGTTCTTC.

This clone came up once. The rearrangement uses TRBV2 and TRBJ2-7; D gene uncertain. Germline V gene data show CDR1 as SNHLY and CDR2 as FYNNEI. V lost 4 bases, J lost 6 bases, and 16 bases lay in between. This CDR3 spans 14 amino acids. The CDR3: CASSVTATWGEQYF. Written as DNA, the CDR3 is TGTGCCAGCAGTGTAACAGCCACCTGGGGCGAGCAGTACTTC.

The J gene is TRBJ2-7, the V gene TRBV24-1, with D unclear. Germline assignment: CDR1 KGHDR and CDR2 SFDVKD. The ends were cut back, 6 bases at V and 2 bases at J, with 13 bases in the middle. The CDR3 runs to 14 residues. For the CDR3, the DNA is TGTGCCACCAGTTCCCGCCAATATCCCTACGAGCAGTACTTC. Translation gives CATSSRQYPYEQYF.

V is TRBV10-3 and J is TRBJ1-1, with no clear D. Trimming pared 6 bases from V and 4 bases from J, leaving 21 bases between. CDR3 size: 16 residues. CDR1 ENHRY and CDR2 SYGVKD come from the germline V gene. The CDR3 loop reads CAIRAVGPTGGTEAFF. The CDR3 DNA reads as TGTGCCATCAGAGCAGTCGGACCAACCGGCGGCACTGAAGCTTTCTTT.

The gene calls are TRBV6-5 and TRBJ2-3; tentative D call: TRBD2 (6 bases). Germline loops: CDR1 MNHEY, CDR2 SVGAGI. Trimming stripped 0 bases from V and 4 bases from J, with 14 bases between. CDR3 size: 16 residues. The chain's CDR3 is CASSYSAVSGADTQYF. In DNA, the CDR3 is TGTGCCAGCAGTTACTCAGCAGTCTCGGGGGCAGATACGCAGTATTTT.

This clone was detected once. V is TRBV20-1 and J is TRBJ1-5; D is undetermined. The germline CDR1 and CDR2 sequences are DFQATT and SNEGSKA (reference sequence). The length of the CDR3 is 14 residues. V lost 3 bases, J lost 3 bases, and 12 bases lay in between. CDR3 amino acids: CSASGTLFNQPQHF. CDR3 bases: TGCAGTGCTAGTGGCACTCTCTTCAATCAGCCCCAGCATTTT.

The rearrangement links TRBV9 to TRBJ2-3, with D tentatively TRBD1 (5 bases). There are 15 residues in the CDR3. Trimming shortened V by 1 base and J by 3 bases, and 12 bases separated the two germline ends. Germline V gives CDR1 SGDLS, CDR2 YYNGEE. The CDR3 coding sequence is TGTGCCAGCAGCGTAAATAGGGGCGCGACAGATACGCAGTATTTT. Protein: CASSVNRGATDTQYF.

This clone was recorded a few times. V gene TRBV19 combines with J gene TRBJ1-6; no clear D gene. Trimming pared 7 bases from V and 4 bases from J, leaving 17 bases between. The CDR3 runs to 16 residues. Germline-derived CDR1 and CDR2 are LNHDA and SQIVND (reference sequence). The CDR3 is CASTEGRAFYNSPLHF. The CDR3 DNA is TGTGCCAGTACAGAAGGGCGGGCCTTTTATAATTCACCCCTCCACTTT.

This chain uses TRBV7-3 with TRBJ2-2; 8 bases fit TRBD1. Per germline, CDR1 SGHTA and CDR2 FQGTGA. The CDR3 extends over 17 amino acids. With V trimmed by 3 bases and J by 4 bases, 10 bases remained unmatched. CDR3 DNA sequence: TGTGCCAGCAGCTTTTATTCGGGACAGGCGGGCACCGGGGAGCTGTTTTTT. Encoded protein: CASSFYSGQAGTGELFF.

This clone occurred once. The chain has TRBV5-1 and TRBJ2-7; a weak D match, TRBD1 (8 bases). CDR1 is SGHRS and CDR2 is YFSETQ in the germline V gene. The CDR3 length is 15 residues. Trimming took 7 bases from V and 6 from J, leaving 23 bases between them. In DNA form, the CDR3 reads TGCGCCAGCTACATGGGGGGGACAGGCTCGCGCGAGCAGTACTTC. Amino acids: CASYMGGTGSREQYF.

CDR3 loop: CASSSRQGMSNQPQHF. DNA of the CDR3: TGTGCCAGCAGTTCCAGGCAGGGGATGAGCAATCAGCCCCAGCATTTT. The chain couples TRBV6-5 to TRBJ1-5; possibly TRBD1 for D (6 bases). V was shortened by 4 bases and J by 1 base, with 14 bases between the two germline ends. Germline loops: CDR1 MNHEY, CDR2 SVGAGI. The CDR3 length is 16 residues.

The rearrangement links TRBV19 to TRBJ2-7; possibly TRBD2 for D (6 bases). This CDR3 contains 15 residues. Germline lookup yields CDR1 LNHDA and CDR2 SQIVND (reference sequence). Trimming took off 3 bases at V and 6 bases at J, with 18 bases between the two ends. CDR3 DNA sequence: TGTGCCAGTAGTATTGGCGGGGCGTCGGTGGCCGAGCAGTACTTC. Protein product: CASSIGGASVAEQYF.